The source of this TCR beta chain is a study of cytomegalovirus exposure and HLA in healthy donors. Measured with immunoSEQ multiplex PCR; TCRdb has only the in-frame clones, and not every one. Among about 190,000 clones listed, around 82% were seen once. The length of the CDR3 is 15 residues. Trimming removed 3 bases from V and 5 bases from J; junction bases left unmatched: 4. Germline V gene lookup returns CDR1 LGHNA and CDR2 YSLEER. This TCR came from a woman under 30 in good health and CMV-seropositive. The V call is TRBV4-3, the J call TRBJ1-1, with TRBD1 matching over 12 bases. Sequencing input: PBMCs. The CDR3 region has the DNA TGCGCCAGCAGCCAGGGACAGGGGGCGAGAACTGAAGCTTTCTTT. Its translation: CASSQGQGARTEAFF.